What follows are 25 T cell receptor beta chains derived from one specimen sequenced in a study of cytomegalovirus exposure and HLA in healthy donors. The PCR made use of 60 Vbeta and 13 Jbeta primers. This table comes from immunoSEQ multiplex PCR, and its TCRdb copy is limited to in-frame clones, with some not included. The sample contains fewer than 200,000 clones, 70% to 90% of which appear only once. The specimen sequenced was PBMCs. Receptor source: a woman in her twenties or thirties in good health and CMV-seronegative.

As for this clone: The same CDR3 can be traced to other DNA sequences in this sample. The chain couples TRBV6-5 to TRBJ1-2; TRBD1 aligns across 9 bases. The CDR3 runs to 15 residues. The germline V gene encodes CDR1 MNHEY and CDR2 SVGAGI. With V trimmed by 6 bases and J by 3 bases, 8 bases remained unmatched. The CDR3 DNA is TGTGCCAGCAGAACCGACAGGGGGGAGGACTATGGCTACACCTTC. It translates to CASRTDRGEDYGYTF.

The rearrangement joins TRBV6-1 to TRBJ2-7; 9 positions match TRBD1. CDR1 and CDR2 from the germline V gene are MNHNS and SASEGT. CDR3 length: 14 amino acids. V was pared by 4 bases and J by 5 bases, with 6 bases of the junction left unmatched. CDR3 nucleotide sequence: TGTGCCAGCAGTGTTACAGGGGGCCTGAACGAGCAGTACTTC. Protein product: CASSVTGGLNEQYF.

This chain joins TRBV23-1 and TRBJ2-1, with D unclear. TRBV23-1 is designated an ORF whose function remains uncertain. The CDR3 loop spans 19 amino acids. V shed 2 bases and J shed 4 bases, with 24 bases lying between them. DNA for the CDR3: TGCGCCAGCAGTCAAGTCATATCTAGTAACCGACCCGGATACAATGAGCAGTTCTTC. Amino acid sequence: CASSQVISSNRPGYNEQFF.

The J gene is TRBJ2-2, the V gene TRBV25-1; D perhaps matches TRBD1 (5 bases). The V end lost 3 bases, the J end lost 6 bases, and 11 bases lay between the germline ends. The CDR3 contains 14 residues. CDR1 MGHDK and CDR2 SYGVNS come from the germline V gene. DNA for the CDR3: TGTGCCAGCAGTGACCACCGACAGTCCGGGGAGCTGTTTTTT. Residues: CASSDHRQSGELFF.

The V and J genes are TRBV19 and TRBJ2-7, with a tentative D call TRBD1 (6 bases). This CDR3 region has 15 residues. CDR1 and CDR2 from the germline V gene are LNHDA and SQIVND (reference sequence). The V and J ends lost 6 bases and 3 bases respectively, with 18 bases between them. CDR3: CASSPDSRIGYEQYF. The DNA for the CDR3 is TGTGCCAGTAGCCCGGACAGCCGAATCGGCTACGAGCAGTACTTC.

V and J are TRBV5-1 and TRBJ1-1, with D possibly TRBD1 on 6 matching bases. The V gene's germline CDR1 is SGHRS and CDR2 YFSETQ. Trimming left V 5 bases short and J 4 bases short, with 21 bases between. This CDR3 comprises 16 residues. The CDR3 here is CASRQNGGAQGTEAFF. The CDR3 DNA reads TGCGCCAGCAGACAAAACGGGGGGGCGCAGGGCACTGAAGCTTTCTTT.

The genes are TRBV7-2 and TRBJ2-3; 9 positions agree with TRBD2. The CDR3 is 16 residues long. Trimming at V came to 5 bases and at J to 2 bases, leaving 8 bases not matched to a gene. Per germline, CDR1 SGHTA and CDR2 FQGNSA. The CDR3: CASSTQAGGYTDTQYF. DNA for the CDR3: TGTGCCAGCAGCACACAAGCGGGGGGCTACACAGATACGCAGTATTTT.

V and J are TRBV28 and TRBJ2-1; 9 positions match TRBD2. Germline V lookup: CDR1 MDHEN, CDR2 SYDVKM. The junction had 10 bases not matched to a gene; V was cut back by 6 bases and J by 7 bases. The CDR3 has 15 residues. CDR3 in DNA: TGTGCCAGCAGACCCGGGACTAGCAGGAGGAATGAGCAGTTCTTC. Amino acids: CASRPGTSRRNEQFF.

This chain's CDR3 is CASRVGSRDEQYF. The CDR3 DNA sequence: TGTGCCAGCCGAGTTGGGAGTAGGGACGAGCAGTACTTC. The V and J genes are TRBV7-9 and TRBJ2-7; maybe TRBD2 (5 bases). The germline gives CDR1 SEHNR, CDR2 FQNEAQ (reference sequence). V was clipped by 8 bases and J by 5 bases, with 16 bases between them. The CDR3 sequence is 13 residues long.

The chain recombines TRBV10-3 with TRBJ2-1; 11 bases match TRBD1. The ends lost 0 bases at V and 9 bases at J; junction bases unmatched: 7. Germline lookup yields CDR1 ENHRY and CDR2 SYGVKD. The CDR3 sequence is 16 residues long. Here the CDR3 reads CAISESVGQGAGEQFF. CDR3 DNA sequence: TGTGCCATCAGTGAGTCCGTAGGACAGGGGGCGGGTGAGCAGTTCTTC.

A few counts support this clone. The J gene is TRBJ1-3, the V gene TRBV25-1, with D possibly being TRBD1 (5 bases). This CDR3 is built from 13 residues. Germline V gene lookup returns CDR1 MGHDK and CDR2 SYGVNS. V was trimmed by 5 bases and J by 1 base, leaving 6 bases between them. The CDR3 region has the DNA TGTGCCAGCAGTAGGGGATCTGGAAACACCATATATTTT. Residues: CASSRGSGNTIYF.

This clone was recorded only once. The chain joins TRBV27 to TRBJ2-1; 12 nucleotides line up with TRBD1. With V trimmed by 6 bases and J by 8 bases, 11 bases remained unmatched. The CDR3 is 16 amino acids. Germline V CDR1 and CDR2: MNHEY, SMNVEV (reference sequence). CDR3: CASRTLLGQGADEQFF. CDR3 sequence (DNA): TGTGCCAGCAGAACCCTTTTGGGACAGGGGGCCGATGAGCAGTTCTTC.

This clone appeared once. The CDR3 loop is CASSQEVGSGGELFF. CDR3 sequence (DNA): TGCGCCAGCAGCCAAGAGGTCGGTAGCGGCGGGGAGCTGTTTTTT. The rearrangement joins TRBV4-3 to TRBJ2-2, with D maybe TRBD2 (6 bases). V was clipped by 0 bases and J by 7 bases, with 12 bases between them. The CDR3 is made up of 15 amino acids. Germline V gives CDR1 LGHNA, CDR2 YSLEER.

The chain links TRBV18 to TRBJ2-1; 10 bases agree with TRBD1. The germline CDR1 and CDR2 sequences are KGHSH and LQKENI. The CDR3 covers 14 residues. V shed 3 bases, J shed 8 bases, and the junction held 4 bases outside the gene matches. CDR3 sequence: CASSPRQGADEQFF. The CDR3 nucleotides are TGTGCCAGCTCACCCAGACAGGGGGCGGATGAGCAGTTCTTC.

This clone was counted a few times. The genes are TRBV5-6 and TRBJ1-6, with D unclear. Trimming shortened V by 0 bases and J by 6 bases, and 7 bases separated the two germline ends. Germline loops: CDR1 SGHDT, CDR2 YYEEEE. The CDR3 runs to 14 residues. The CDR3 protein is CASSLGPGNSPLHF. CDR3 coding DNA: TGTGCCAGCAGCTTGGGCCCCGGTAATTCACCCCTCCACTTT.

V is TRBV10-1 and J is TRBJ2-7, with TRBD2 matching 7 bases. V shed 5 bases and J 2 bases; nucleotides not matched to a gene: 3. The length of the CDR3 is 13 residues. Germline CDR1 and CDR2: WNHNN and SYGVQD (reference sequence). The CDR3 coding sequence is TGCGCCAGCAGTCCCGGGGGGACCTACGAGCAGTACTTC. Encoded protein: CASSPGGTYEQYF.

The V gene is TRBV2, the J gene TRBJ2-1, with TRBD2 identical over 13 bases. CDR3 length: 14 amino acids. The germline CDR1 and CDR2 sequences are SNHLY and FYNNEI. V trimming: 6 bases; J trimming: 7 bases; junction bases outside the gene matches: 3. DNA of the CDR3: TGTGCCAGCAGGGGACTAGCGGGGATGAATGAGCAGTTCTTC. Its protein is CASRGLAGMNEQFF.

V and J are TRBV5-1 and TRBJ2-5; D is perhaps TRBD2 (5 bases). Germline V gives CDR1 SGHRS, CDR2 YFSETQ. The CDR3 loop spans 13 amino acids. V gave up 2 bases and J gave up 6 bases, with 11 bases separating them. CDR3 bases: TGCGCCAGCAGCTTCGAGGGAGTGAAGACCCAGTACTTC. This encodes CASSFEGVKTQYF. Combining the CDR3 with reference TRBV5-1 and TRBJ2-5 gives the whole variable domain KAGVTQTPRYLIKTRGQQVTLSCSPISGHRSVSWYQQTPGQGLQFLFEYFSETQRNKGNFPGRFSGRQFSNSRSEMNVSTLELGDSALYLCASSFEGVKTQYFGPGTRLLVL.

The chain recombines TRBV14 with TRBJ2-7; TRBD1 matches at 9 bases. In germline, CDR1 is SGHDN, CDR2 FVKESK. Trimming took 3 bases from V and 6 from J; bases not matched to a gene: 9. The CDR3 is 15 residues long. The CDR3 here is CASSHWDRVDSEQYF. The CDR3 DNA sequence: TGTGCCAGCAGCCATTGGGACAGGGTGGATTCCGAGCAGTACTTC.

The chain joins TRBV23-1 to TRBJ1-1, with D perhaps matching TRBD1 (5 bases). TRBV23-1 falls under the ORF class, with uncertain function. V was shortened by 7 bases and J by 8 bases, with 17 bases between the two germline ends. There are 13 residues in the CDR3. In DNA form, the CDR3 reads TGCGCCAGCATAGGGGCCACAGTCAAAGAAGCTTTCTTT. This encodes CASIGATVKEAFF.

The rearrangement links TRBV29-1 to TRBJ2-3, with D possibly being TRBD1 (6 bases). Trimming took off 6 bases at V and 2 bases at J, with 12 bases between the two ends. This CDR3 has 13 amino acids. CDR1 is SQVTM and CDR2 is ANQGSEA in the germline V gene. The CDR3 DNA sequence: TGCAGCGTGTGGACAGACCCCACAGATACGCAGTATTTT. Translating gives CSVWTDPTDTQYF.

This clone was observed a few times. This chain connects TRBV4-2 to TRBJ2-5, with TRBD1 matching 7 bases. The trim removed 1 base at V and 5 bases at J, leaving 10 bases unmatched. Germline lookup yields CDR1 LGHNA and CDR2 YNFKEQ. The CDR3 is 16 residues long. The CDR3 is CASSQVNRGVGETQYF. The CDR3, as DNA: TGTGCCAGCAGCCAAGTAAACAGGGGAGTGGGTGAGACCCAGTACTTC.

There are a few counts of this clone. Since no conserved phenylalanine or tryptophan closes the CDR3, a read error is the likely cause. The limits of the CDR3 on the DNA are not certain, so only TCRdb's listed CDR3 is given. This sequence joins TRBV3-2 and TRBJ1-2; the D call in the table, TRBD1, was not verified against the DNA. TRBV3-2 is flagged as a pseudogene. The CDR3 is 8 amino acids long, termini counted. The CDR3 loop is CASWDRVL.

To note about this clone: The same CDR3 is also encoded by other DNA sequences in this sample. The chain uses TRBV9 and TRBJ2-1, with a possible D match to TRBD2 (7 bases). Trimming removed 0 bases at V and 4 bases at J, with 11 bases between. Per the germline V gene, CDR1 is SGDLS and CDR2 is YYNGEE. The CDR3 covers 15 residues. CDR3 loop: CASSVGGGAYNEQFF. DNA for the CDR3: TGTGCCAGCAGCGTAGGAGGGGGGGCGTACAATGAGCAGTTCTTC.

V gene TRBV7-2 combines with J gene TRBJ1-1, with 8 positions matching TRBD1. J was trimmed by 6 bases and V by 5 bases; bases with no gene match: 8. The length of the CDR3 is 14 residues. The germline V gene encodes CDR1 SGHTA and CDR2 FQGNSA. The DNA for the CDR3 is TGTGCCAGCAGCCGTAGACAGGGGAGGCCTGAAGCTTTCTTT. This translates into CASSRRQGRPEAFF.